The rows below give T cell receptor beta chains drawn from one sample of a study of blood T cell repertoires in COVID-19. The assay was immunoSEQ multiplex PCR, and TCRdb's table has in-frame clones only and misses some. The sample holds 140,000 to 150,000 clones; approximately 90% are singletons and the top ten take 0.9% to 0.95%. The sequenced sample consisted of peripheral blood. These receptors came from a woman aged 45-60 years with acute or convalescent COVID-19. Each CDR3 is given with its conserved first and last residue.

j_call: TRBJ1-1
cdr3_length: 14
v_call: TRBV6-5
cdr3_aa: CASTVGTAPTEAFF

j_call: TRBJ2-7
cdr3_length: 14
v_call: TRBV19
cdr3_aa: CASSIGQGSYEQYF

j_call: TRBJ2-3
cdr3_length: 14
v_call: TRBV21-1
cdr3_aa: CASSKEMFTDTWYF

j_call: TRBJ1-3
cdr3_length: 15
v_call: TRBV19
cdr3_aa: CASSPEGQGGNTIYF

j_call: TRBJ2-1
cdr3_length: 13
v_call: TRBV3-1/TRBV3-2
cdr3_aa: CASSQLSINEQFF

j_call: TRBJ1-1
cdr3_length: 15
v_call: TRBV7-9
cdr3_aa: CASSLGPGTNTEAFF

j_call: TRBJ1-6
cdr3_length: 13
v_call: TRBV30
cdr3_aa: CAWSVGGASPLHF

j_call: TRBJ1-3
cdr3_length: 15
v_call: TRBV7-2
cdr3_aa: CASSLAPVSGNTIYF

j_call: TRBJ1-5
cdr3_length: 12
v_call: TRBV30
cdr3_aa: CAWGQSNQPQHF

j_call: TRBJ2-7
cdr3_length: 14
v_call: TRBV19
cdr3_aa: CASTSGRADYEQYF

j_call: TRBJ2-5
cdr3_length: 14
v_call: TRBV24-1
cdr3_aa: CATSDSGGPETQYF

j_call: TRBJ2-7
cdr3_length: 14
v_call: TRBV6-5
cdr3_aa: CASRDPTGSYEQYF

j_call: TRBJ1-3
cdr3_length: 15
v_call: TRBV19
cdr3_aa: CASRSTGYPGNTIYF

j_call: TRBJ2-7
cdr3_length: 17
v_call: TRBV5-6
cdr3_aa: CASSPYPRTGGTYEQYF

j_call: TRBJ1-5
cdr3_length: 15
v_call: TRBV5-1
cdr3_aa: CASSLEGGAAQPQHF

j_call: TRBJ1-2
cdr3_length: 18
v_call: TRBV10-3
cdr3_aa: CAISEQRGTGEQDYGYTF

j_call: TRBJ1-2
cdr3_length: 14
v_call: TRBV5-4
cdr3_aa: CASSSRVSPYGYTF

j_call: TRBJ2-2
cdr3_length: 21
v_call: TRBV4-1
cdr3_aa: CASSTQPRLQGLNRLTGELFF

j_call: TRBJ2-7
cdr3_length: 16
v_call: TRBV5-4
cdr3_aa: CASSLGLSGSSYEQYF

j_call: TRBJ2-1
cdr3_length: 16
v_call: TRBV5-1
cdr3_aa: CASSPDQRAGGIEQFF

j_call: TRBJ1-3
cdr3_length: 12
v_call: TRBV12-3/TRBV12-4
cdr3_aa: CASSLQGNTIYF

j_call: TRBJ1-4
cdr3_length: 15
v_call: TRBV19
cdr3_aa: CASSIVRQGSEKLFF

j_call: TRBJ2-3
cdr3_length: 15
v_call: TRBV7-8
cdr3_aa: CASSLRTADTDTQYF

j_call: TRBJ2-7
cdr3_length: 14
v_call: TRBV25-1
cdr3_aa: CASSETQGYYEQYF

j_call: TRBJ1-2
cdr3_length: 16
v_call: TRBV6-2/TRBV6-3
cdr3_aa: CASSIPGTGAIYGYTF

j_call: TRBJ2-6
cdr3_length: 15
v_call: TRBV5-1
cdr3_aa: CASSLEGPGANVLTF

j_call: TRBJ2-1
cdr3_length: 15
v_call: TRBV5-4
cdr3_aa: CASSLAGAGTNEQFF

j_call: TRBJ1-5
cdr3_length: 14
v_call: TRBV2
cdr3_aa: CASSAQGISAPQHF

j_call: TRBJ2-3
cdr3_length: 14
v_call: TRBV6-5
cdr3_aa: CASTNPLFTDTQYF

j_call: TRBJ1-2
cdr3_length: 16
v_call: TRBV4-1
cdr3_aa: CASSRGTGLGNYGYTF

j_call: TRBJ2-1
cdr3_length: 13
v_call: TRBV2
cdr3_aa: CASSNNRGSEQFF

j_call: TRBJ1-5
cdr3_length: 17
v_call: TRBV3-1/TRBV3-2
cdr3_aa: CASSQRTGGHSNQPQHF

j_call: TRBJ2-1
cdr3_length: 18
v_call: TRBV6-1
cdr3_aa: CASSEVLNVQGSYNEQFF

j_call: TRBJ1-2
cdr3_length: 16
v_call: TRBV5-6
cdr3_aa: CASSLEGDSFNYGYTF

j_call: TRBJ1-5
cdr3_length: 18
v_call: TRBV5-8
cdr3_aa: CASTNGYEGRSGNQPQHF

j_call: TRBJ2-4
cdr3_length: 17
v_call: TRBV4-1
cdr3_aa: CASKRDIGYPVRNIQYF

j_call: TRBJ2-7
cdr3_length: 15
v_call: TRBV7-8
cdr3_aa: CASSLAGRQGDEQYF

j_call: TRBJ1-4
cdr3_length: 15
v_call: TRBV27
cdr3_aa: CASSNSGNTNEKLFF

j_call: TRBJ1-3
cdr3_length: 18
v_call: TRBV6-1
cdr3_aa: CASSESFVVAGAGNTIYF

j_call: TRBJ2-5
cdr3_length: 14
v_call: TRBV5-4
cdr3_aa: CASSYTGSQETQYF

j_call: TRBJ2-1
cdr3_length: 13
v_call: TRBV24-1
cdr3_aa: CATVSFTYNEQFF

j_call: TRBJ1-3
cdr3_length: 13
v_call: TRBV7-2
cdr3_aa: CASSLGGGNTIYF

j_call: TRBJ1-1
cdr3_length: 14
v_call: TRBV10-1
cdr3_aa: CASSETGRSTEAFF

j_call: TRBJ2-7
cdr3_length: 12
v_call: TRBV3-1/TRBV3-2
cdr3_aa: CASSQEGGGQYF

j_call: TRBJ2-7
cdr3_length: 18
v_call: TRBV5-1
cdr3_aa: CASSPTSPAGGPGREQYF